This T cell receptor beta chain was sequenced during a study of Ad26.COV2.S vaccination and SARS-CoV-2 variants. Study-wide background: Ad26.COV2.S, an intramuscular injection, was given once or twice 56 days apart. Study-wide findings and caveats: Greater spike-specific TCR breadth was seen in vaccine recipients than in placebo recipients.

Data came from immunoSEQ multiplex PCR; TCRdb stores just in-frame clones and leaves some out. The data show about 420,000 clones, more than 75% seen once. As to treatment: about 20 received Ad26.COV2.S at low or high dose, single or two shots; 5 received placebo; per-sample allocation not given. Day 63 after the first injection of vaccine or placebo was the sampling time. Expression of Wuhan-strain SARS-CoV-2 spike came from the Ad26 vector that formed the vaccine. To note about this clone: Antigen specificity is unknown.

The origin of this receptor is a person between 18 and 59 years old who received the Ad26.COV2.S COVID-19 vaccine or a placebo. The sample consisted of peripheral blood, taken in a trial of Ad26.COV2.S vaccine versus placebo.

The CDR3 sequence is CASSYGGSGNTIYF. The CDR3 DNA follows: TGTGCCAGCAGCTATGGGGGCTCTGGAAACACCATATATTTT. The rearrangement uses TRBV7-9 and TRBJ1-3; weak D call: TRBD1 (5 bases). The CDR3 is made up of 14 amino acids. V was shortened by 4 bases and J by 0 bases, with 7 bases between the two germline ends. The germline V gene encodes CDR1 SEHNR and CDR2 FQNEAQ (reference sequence). The full variable domain, in which reference TRBV7-9 and TRBJ1-3 provide the parts outside the CDR3, is DTGVSQNPRHKITKRGQNVTFRCDPISEHNRLYWYRQTLGQGPEFLTYFQNEAQLEKSRLLSDRFSAERPKGSFSTLEIQRTEQGDSAMYLCASSYGGSGNTIYFGEGSWLTVV.